One T cell receptor beta chain is described in this entry. Its cognate antigen is unknown. The germline gives CDR1 SGHVS, CDR2 FNYEAQ. V was shortened by 2 bases and J by 3 bases, with 17 bases between the two germline ends. This CDR3 has 16 amino acids. The method was immunoSEQ multiplex PCR; TCRdb's version includes in-frame clones alone and lacks a portion of them. This table holds around 100,000 clones, 88% found once. The sample originates from a study of identifying expanded T cells in peripheral blood. Study-wide results and caveats: Variance in clone template counts between approximately 2-week samples significantly increased with total template count across all healthy donors. Technical replicates showed roughly 1.2 changed clones; approximately two weeks about 16.4; four weeks 19.

Healthy donors had no documented immune events, such as infections, while sampled. The chain is built from TRBV7-6 and TRBJ2-7, with D possibly called TRBD1 or TRBD2 (5 bases each). The source is a person between 18 and 69 years old in good health. The sequenced material came from blood. The DNA for the CDR3 is TGTGCCAGCAGCTTATCTTCCCCCGGGGCGGTCTACGAGCAGTACTTC. Amino acid sequence: CASSLSSPGAVYEQYF.